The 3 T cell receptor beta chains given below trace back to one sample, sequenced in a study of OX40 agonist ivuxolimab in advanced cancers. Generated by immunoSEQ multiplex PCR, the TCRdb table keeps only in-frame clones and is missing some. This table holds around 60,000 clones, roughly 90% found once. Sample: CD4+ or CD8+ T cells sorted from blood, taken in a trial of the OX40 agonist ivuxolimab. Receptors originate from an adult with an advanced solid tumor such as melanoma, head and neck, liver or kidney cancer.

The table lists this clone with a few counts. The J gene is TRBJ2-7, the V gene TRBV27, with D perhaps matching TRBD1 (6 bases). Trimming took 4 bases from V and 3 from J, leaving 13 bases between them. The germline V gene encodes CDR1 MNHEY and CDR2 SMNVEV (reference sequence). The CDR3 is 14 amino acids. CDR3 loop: CASSSTGWGYEQYF. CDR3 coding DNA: TGTGCCAGCAGTTCGACAGGATGGGGCTACGAGCAGTACTTC.

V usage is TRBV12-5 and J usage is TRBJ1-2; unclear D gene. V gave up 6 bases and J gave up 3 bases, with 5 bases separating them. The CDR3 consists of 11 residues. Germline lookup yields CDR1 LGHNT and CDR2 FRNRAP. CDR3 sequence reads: CASGLYYGYTF. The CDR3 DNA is TGTGCTAGTGGACTCTACTATGGCTACACCTTC.

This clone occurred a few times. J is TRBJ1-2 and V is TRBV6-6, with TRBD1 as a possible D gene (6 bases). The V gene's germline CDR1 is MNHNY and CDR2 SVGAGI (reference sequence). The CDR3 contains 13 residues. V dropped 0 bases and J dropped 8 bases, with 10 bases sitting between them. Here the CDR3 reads CASSYSGGGGYTF. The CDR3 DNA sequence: TGTGCCAGCAGTTACTCGGGGGGCGGCGGCTACACCTTC.